Listed below are T cell receptor beta chains from one sample, sequenced in a study of blood T cell repertoires in COVID-19. TCRdb keeps only in-frame clones here, not all; method: immunoSEQ multiplex PCR. The sample lists roughly 310,000 clones, around 89% occurring once. Sample: peripheral blood. Every receptor here comes from a woman between 50 and 59 years old with active or convalescent COVID-19. Both conserved end residues are part of each CDR3.

J | V | CDR3
TRBJ1-2 | TRBV7-2 | CASSPNQIIGGNGYTF
TRBJ2-2 | TRBV6-5 | CASRGLGGGELFF
TRBJ1-1 | TRBV14 | CASSHTGGIRTEAFF
TRBJ1-1 | TRBV7-2 | CASSYLTGGTEAFF
TRBJ1-3 | TRBV9 | CASSVAEVGNTIYF
TRBJ1-1 | TRBV7-6 | CASSLGQGKMNTEAFF
TRBJ2-3 | TRBV14 | CASSQFGFGDTQYF
TRBJ2-7 | TRBV5-1 | CASSLAGSGYEQYF
TRBJ1-5 | TRBV4-1 | CASSSQPARGEQPQHF
TRBJ2-1 | TRBV7-9 | CASSQLGLQYNEQFF
TRBJ1-3 | TRBV28 | CASSLSGGEGNTIYF
TRBJ2-2 | TRBV9 | CASLRENTGELFF
TRBJ2-7 | TRBV7-9 | CASSPGGYLYEQYF
TRBJ2-2 | TRBV5-1 | CASSNPRGQNTGELFF
TRBJ1-1 | TRBV24-1 | CATSDDGRDSFF
TRBJ1-2 | TRBV7-2 | CASSRGIGYTF
TRBJ2-7 | TRBV12-3/TRBV12-4 | CASSFSLQYF
TRBJ2-3 | TRBV11-3 | CASSLGSLNTQYF
TRBJ1-3 | TRBV18 | CASSPPGNPRFSSGNTIYF
TRBJ1-1 | TRBV28 | CASSKLRQGAFF
TRBJ2-7 | TRBV6-2/TRBV6-3 | CASSPTGTSGRQVYF
TRBJ1-6 | TRBV7-2 | CASSFTGTGPSPLHF
TRBJ1-5 | TRBV5-5 | CASSQTGAENQPQHF
TRBJ1-1 | TRBV11-3 | CASSLDPGKNTEAFF
TRBJ2-3 | TRBV5-1 | CASSPGQGPDTQYF
TRBJ1-1 | TRBV6-2/TRBV6-3 | CASSHWTVMNTEAFF
TRBJ1-3 | TRBV5-1 | CASSLNVILSGNTIYF
TRBJ1-4 | TRBV6-5 | CASRAGGPNEKLFF
TRBJ1-1 | TRBV7-9 | CASSGQALSRTSMNTEAFF
TRBJ2-3 | TRBV6-4 | CASSGQRYIEGLSTDTQYF
TRBJ1-2 | TRBV24-1 | CATSGGSGTRGRGYTF
TRBJ1-1 | TRBV18 | CASSPMGFAEAFF
TRBJ1-1 | TRBV7-8 | CASNLDRGTEAFF
TRBJ2-1 | TRBV6-6 | CASSLDTYNEQFF
TRBJ2-7 | TRBV5-8 | CASSLVQEEGTTDEQYF
TRBJ1-2 | TRBV11-2 | CASSLAEGGSYGYTF
TRBJ1-5 | TRBV18 | CASSPPGGSGGNQPQHF
TRBJ2-1 | TRBV18 | CASSPPSSGGNEQFF
TRBJ2-7 | TRBV11-2 | CASTSSEASGYEQYF
TRBJ2-1 | TRBV18 | CASSPAPGLGNNEQFF
TRBJ2-3 | TRBV4-1 | CASSPMGSGEADTQYF